This T cell receptor beta chain emerged from a study of neurological immune-mediated disorders (dated by TCRdb to the late 2010s). Looking at the study overall: Using UMI-based sequencing, the study compared peripheral blood TCR-beta repertoires from patients with HTLV-I-associated myelopathy (HAM/TSP), patients with multiple sclerosis, and healthy controls. The 90 to 110 TCR-beta libraries covered PBMC samples along with longitudinal samples, technical triplicates, and paired sorted CD4+ and CD8+ T-cell subsets. The cohort included some 70 subjects: some 14 with HAM/TSP, some 35 with multiple sclerosis, and 20 or so healthy controls. Longitudinal HAM/TSP and healthy donors had 3 time-points each (roughly 3-40 month intervals).

In this sample, this clonotype turned up a few times. Its specific antigen is unknown. No much larger clone is present one base from it, and per-base qualities are unavailable. In light of the paper, this sample's time point label describes: longitudinal time-point 3. For unsorted PBMC libraries, 2 million PBMCs were used after storage in RNAlater at -80 degrees C until RNA extraction. Peripheral blood was subjected to Ficoll-Hypaque density gradient centrifugation to isolate PBMCs, which were then cryopreserved in liquid nitrogen. cDNA synthesis used template-switch 5'RACE with a primer carrying a 10-nucleotide random unique molecular identifier tagging each TCR transcript. Over 170 million TCR-beta sequences, covering 15-18 subjects, were produced in each sequencing run. The RNeasy kit was used to extract total RNA. The KAPA Real-time Library Amplification kit was used to amplify TCR-beta VDJ regions with primers for the TCR constant region and the 5'RACE anchor. A first PCR added sample indexes and Illumina adaptors, after which a second PCR increased the library yield. After Ampure bead purification, the roughly 650 bp TCR product was size-selected on a 2% E-gel SizeSelection system. Before pooling, library quality was assessed on a Bioanalyzer, concentration was determined with Qubit, and library quantification was performed with the Kapa Library Quantification kit. Libraries were sequenced paired-end 2 x 150 bp on an Illumina HiSeq 2500. To increase sequence diversity, roughly 24-32% phiX was spiked into each library pool. The original pipeline was this. Quality-filtered reads were processed with the UMI-based MiGEC pipeline, which removed over 75% of raw TCR sequences during error correction. IMGT germline references were used for aligning VDJ genes, and each clonotype was defined as a unique CDR3 amino acid sequence together with its V-J genes. VDJtools evaluated clonal expansion, Shannon diversity and CDR3 relatedness (CalcPairwiseDistances, ClusterSamples); CLCbio workbench built phylogenetic trees. Using coefficient-of-variation modelling across technical triplicates, the study counted a clone as expanded if it had at least 8 unique UMIs. TCRdb applied fastp at Q25 and MiXCR to the public reads, then kept only in-frame beta chains. Each record represents a unique CDR3 protein, reported with the most common genes and DNA among its rows. The V and J calls were not made by the authors but by TCRdb's processing. For this sample there are roughly 50,000 distinct CDR3 sequences; approximately 11% appear just once. The ten largest clones represent roughly 10% of the sample.

Study-wide findings and limitations: TCR clonal expansion was greatest in HAM/TSP patients and smallest in MS patients, who ranked below even healthy controls. No identical CDR3 amino acid sequences were shared among expanded clones across subjects, suggesting private TCR-beta repertoires in all groups.

Sequenced input: PBMCs. This receptor was identified in a male donor with HTLV-1-associated myelopathy (HAM/TSP).

The CDR3 sequence is CASSLAPTSGGQETQYF. The DNA sequence reads TGTGCCAGCAGCTTAGCCCCAACTAGCGGGGGACAAGAGACCCAGTACTTC. The chain is made from TRBV7-6 and TRBJ2-5, and TRBD2 aligns with 11 junction nucleotides. From V the trimming removes 0 bases and from J it removes 2 bases, while the gene matches leave 5 bases of the junction unaccounted for. The germline V gene gives CDR1 as SGHVS and CDR2 as FNYEAQ. The CDR3 spans 17 residues, from the cysteine through the phenylalanine. The retained sequence is limited to the CDR3, 51 bases, with the frame set at the first base.